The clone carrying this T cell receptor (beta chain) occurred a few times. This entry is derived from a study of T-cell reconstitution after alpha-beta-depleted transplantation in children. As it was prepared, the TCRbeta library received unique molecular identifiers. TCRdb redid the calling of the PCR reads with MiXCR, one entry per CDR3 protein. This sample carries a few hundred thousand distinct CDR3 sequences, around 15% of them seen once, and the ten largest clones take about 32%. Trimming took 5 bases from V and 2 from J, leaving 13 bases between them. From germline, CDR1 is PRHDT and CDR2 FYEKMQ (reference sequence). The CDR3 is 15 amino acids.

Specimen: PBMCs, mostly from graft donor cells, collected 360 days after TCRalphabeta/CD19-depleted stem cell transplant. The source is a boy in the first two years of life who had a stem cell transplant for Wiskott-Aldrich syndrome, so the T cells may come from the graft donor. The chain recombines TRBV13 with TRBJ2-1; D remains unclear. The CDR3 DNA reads TGTGCCAGCAGCAAAAGTCCCGACGCCTACAATGAGCAGTTCTTC. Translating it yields CASSKSPDAYNEQFF. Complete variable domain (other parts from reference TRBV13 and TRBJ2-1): AAGVIQSPRHLIKEKRETATLKCYPIPRHDTVYWYQQGPGQDPQFLISFYEKMQSDKGSIPDRFSAQQFSDYHSELNMSSLELGDSALYFCASSKSPDAYNEQFFGPGTRLTVL.